These 17 T cell receptor beta chains came from one sample sequenced in a study of OX40 agonist ivuxolimab in advanced cancers. The library was built by means of the immunoSEQ multiplex PCR assay. The clones in this table, taken by TCRdb from immuneACCESS, are in-frame only. Not every clone is retained; where verified, under half of the shortfall comes from an unresolved V gene, and the cause of the rest is unknown. The sample table contains tens of thousands of clones; only one count was recorded for 85% to 90% of them. The ten top clones hold around 0.51% of the sample. The sample consisted of CD4+ or CD8+ T cells sorted from blood, taken in a trial of the OX40 agonist ivuxolimab. Receptors originate from an adult with an advanced solid tumor such as melanoma, head and neck, liver or kidney cancer.

The CDR3 DNA follows: TGTGCCAGCAGCTTAACGACTAGCGGGAGGAACGAGCAGTACTTC. This sequence encodes CASSLTTSGRNEQYF. The V gene is TRBV7-8, the J gene TRBJ2-7; 13 nucleotides match TRBD2. Germline V gene lookup returns CDR1 SGHVS and CDR2 FQNEAQ. The J segment lost 5 bases and the V segment lost 2 bases, leaving 3 bases of the junction unmatched. CDR3 length: 15 residues. The whole variable domain, remainder taken from reference TRBV7-8 and TRBJ2-7, is GAGVSQSPRYKVAKRGQDVALRCDPISGHVSLFWYQQALGQGPEFLTYFQNEAQLDKSGLPSDRFFAERPEGSVSTLKIQRTQQEDSAVYLCASSLTTSGRNEQYFGPGTRLTVT.

The chain uses TRBV15 and TRBJ1-4; 7 bases map to TRBD1. The J segment lost 5 bases and the V segment lost 2 bases, leaving 8 bases of the junction unmatched. The CDR3 has 16 amino acids. The germline V gene encodes CDR1 LNHNV and CDR2 YYDKDF (reference sequence). The CDR3 loop reads CATSRLTGSRNEKLFF. CDR3 coding DNA: TGTGCCACCAGCAGATTGACAGGGTCACGGAATGAAAAACTGTTTTTT.

This clone was found once. The chain is built from TRBV7-9 and TRBJ2-2; the D call may be TRBD1 or TRBD2 (5 bases each). Trimming removed 5 bases at V and 6 bases at J, with 10 bases between. Germline-derived CDR1 and CDR2 are SEHNR and FQNEAQ (reference sequence). The CDR3 has 13 amino acids. CDR3 sequence: CASSPGPPGELFF. In nucleotides, the CDR3 is TGTGCCAGCAGCCCGGGGCCTCCCGGGGAGCTGTTTTTT.

The V call is TRBV30, the J call TRBJ2-7; D gene unclear. Germline V gene lookup returns CDR1 GTSNPN and CDR2 SVGIG (reference sequence). The CDR3 has 11 residues. The V and J ends lost 3 bases and 7 bases respectively, with 10 bases between them. DNA of the CDR3: TGTGCCTGGAGCAATGCGGAGGAGCAGTACTTC. It yields the protein CAWSNAEEQYF.

This chain uses TRBV18 with TRBJ2-5; D is ambiguous. The V end was cut by 3 bases, the J end by 2 bases, with 10 bases between. The CDR3 contains 14 residues. The germline CDR1 and CDR2 sequences are KGHSH and LQKENI. CDR3 sequence reads: CASSPRAGQETQYF. CDR3 bases: TGTGCCAGCTCACCCAGAGCCGGACAAGAGACCCAGTACTTC.

The rearrangement uses TRBV6-5 and TRBJ2-3; D gene uncertain. The CDR3 sequence is 15 residues long. The V end lost 6 bases, the J end lost 1 base, and 14 bases lay between the germline ends. The germline gives CDR1 MNHEY, CDR2 SVGAGI. The CDR3 is CASSLYGPGTDTQYF. CDR3 in DNA: TGTGCCAGCAGCCTTTATGGGCCGGGCACAGATACGCAGTATTTT.

This sequence joins TRBV1 and TRBJ2-3. TRBV1 is tagged as a pseudogene. This CDR3 has 16 amino acids. CDR3 residues: CTSSQELDRNTDTQYF. CDR3 nucleotides: TGCACCAGCAGCCAAGAACTAGACAGAAACACAGATACGCAGTATTTT.

V and J are TRBV30 and TRBJ2-7; tentatively, D is TRBD1 or TRBD2 (5 bases each). Per the germline V gene, CDR1 is GTSNPN and CDR2 is SVGIG (reference sequence). The CDR3 has 12 amino acids. V dropped 5 bases and J dropped 4 bases, with 12 bases sitting between them. The CDR3 DNA sequence: TGTGCCTGGTCCCGAGGGGCTTACGAGCAGTACTTC. Its protein is CAWSRGAYEQYF.

V and J are TRBV28 and TRBJ2-1, with D uncertain. The V end lost 4 bases, the J end lost 10 bases, and 17 bases lay between the germline ends. CDR1 and CDR2 (germline): MDHEN, SYDVKM. The CDR3 sequence is 14 residues long. CDR3 sequence (DNA): TGTGCCAGCAGTTCCCCCCGTCCACCCCGCGAGCAGTTCTTC. It encodes CASSSPRPPREQFF.

This clone has just one count. The chain carries TRBV5-4 and TRBJ1-1; D gene uncertain. Germline V gene sequence: CDR1 SGHNT, CDR2 YYREEE (reference sequence). This CDR3 has 14 residues. V lost 0 bases to trimming and J lost 5 bases, with 11 bases between them. The CDR3 nucleotides are TGTGCCAGCAGCTTGGGGGCGCGGGATACTGAAGCTTTCTTT. It translates to CASSLGARDTEAFF.

This clone came up once. The CDR3 nucleotides are TGCGCCAGCACCCCCCTAGCGGGAGTATCCGGGGAGCTGTTTTTT. Amino acid sequence: CASTPLAGVSGELFF. The V and J genes are TRBV5-1 and TRBJ2-2, with 10 bases matching TRBD2. This CDR3 is 15 amino acids long. Germline lookup yields CDR1 SGHRS and CDR2 YFSETQ. V gave up 6 bases and J gave up 6 bases; unmatched junction bases: 8.

The chain recombines TRBV7-3 with TRBJ2-5, with D perhaps matching TRBD1 (6 bases). With 5 bases removed from V and 4 bases from J, the gap between germline ends came to 11 bases. This CDR3 has 13 amino acids. Germline loops: CDR1 SGHTA, CDR2 FQGTGA. This CDR3 reads CASSPGTRETQYF. CDR3 nucleotide sequence: TGTGCCAGCAGCCCCGGGACAAGAGAGACCCAGTACTTC.

The genes are TRBV6-6 and TRBJ2-6; D unclear. Trimming cost V 2 bases and J 0 bases, with 8 bases left between them. The germline CDR1 and CDR2 sequences are MNHNY and SVGAGI (reference sequence). The length of the CDR3 is 16 residues. CDR3 sequence reads: CASSYGDSSGANVLTF. The CDR3 DNA sequence: TGTGCCAGCAGTTACGGGGATAGCTCTGGGGCCAACGTCCTGACTTTC.

The rearrangement uses TRBV6-6 and TRBJ2-1; 8 bases agree with TRBD2. V shed 2 bases and J 6 bases; nucleotides not matched to a gene: 3. There are 14 residues in the CDR3. From germline, CDR1 is MNHNY and CDR2 SVGAGI (reference sequence). The CDR3 reads CASSYRGTSNEQFF. DNA of the CDR3: TGTGCCAGCAGTTACCGCGGGACTAGCAATGAGCAGTTCTTC.

The chain links TRBV25-1 to TRBJ2-1; D is possibly TRBD1 (5 bases). The germline V and J ends were trimmed by 6 bases and 0 bases, with 9 bases remaining between them. This CDR3 has 14 amino acids. CDR1 and CDR2 from the germline V gene are MGHDK and SYGVNS. CDR3 sequence: CASSPQVSYNEQFF. The CDR3 region has the DNA TGTGCCAGCAGCCCACAGGTCTCCTACAATGAGCAGTTCTTC.

V is TRBV19 and J is TRBJ2-7; D is possibly TRBD2 (6 bases). V lost 8 bases and J lost 0, with 8 bases in between. The CDR3 contains 12 residues. From germline, CDR1 is LNHDA and CDR2 SQIVND (reference sequence). The CDR3 DNA reads TGTGCCAGTCAGGGAGGCTCCTACGAGCAGTACTTC. Translation: CASQGGSYEQYF.

The rearrangement joins TRBV6-1 to TRBJ1-5; the D is unclear. The CDR3 extends over 13 amino acids. The V and J ends lost 1 base and 2 bases respectively, with 3 bases between them. Per the germline V gene, CDR1 is MNHNS and CDR2 is SASEGT. The CDR3 coding sequence is TGTGCCAGCAGTGAAGGGGGCAATCAGCCCCAGCATTTT. It codes for CASSEGGNQPQHF.